The next 5 T cell receptor beta chains were all read from a single sample in a study of cytomegalovirus exposure and HLA in healthy donors. Vbeta (60) and Jbeta (13) primers were used in the PCR. TCRdb's table, derived via immunoSEQ multiplex PCR, lists solely in-frame clones and lacks some. The sample has some 130,000 clones; around 81% are singletons. The sample consisted of PBMCs. All receptors derive from a woman aged 50 to 60 in good health and CMV-seronegative.

This rearrangement joins TRBV6-5 to TRBJ1-1; D gene unclear. The CDR3 is 14 residues long. V lost 0 bases and J 8 bases, leaving 13 bases between the germline ends. The germline CDR1 and CDR2 sequences are MNHEY and SVGAGI. CDR3 nucleotides: TGTGCCAGCAGTTACTCATCGCTTGGGAGAGAAGCTTTCTTT. It translates to CASSYSSLGREAFF.

The J gene is TRBJ2-6, the V gene TRBV7-9; TRBD2 is a possible D gene (6 bases). CDR3 length: 17 amino acids. Germline values: CDR1 SEHNR, CDR2 FQNEAQ (reference sequence). Between the trimmed V and J ends, which lost 5 bases and 4 bases, there was a span of 18 bases. The CDR3 DNA reads as TGTGCCAGCAGCCAAGATGGGACTTCTCTGGGGGCCAACGTCCTGACTTTC. Translating gives CASSQDGTSLGANVLTF. Complete variable domain (other parts from reference TRBV7-9 and TRBJ2-6): DTGVSQNPRHKITKRGQNVTFRCDPISEHNRLYWYRQTLGQGPEFLTYFQNEAQLEKSRLLSDRFSAERPKGSFSTLEIQRTEQGDSAMYLCASSQDGTSLGANVLTFGAGSRLTVL.

The gene calls are TRBV9 and TRBJ1-4; TRBD1 matches at 8 bases. The germline V gene encodes CDR1 SGDLS and CDR2 YYNGEE. The CDR3 is made up of 15 amino acids. V lost 3 bases to trimming and J lost 4 bases; unmatched junction nucleotides: 5. Here the CDR3 DNA reads TGTGCCAGCAGCGGAATGACAGGGGTTAATGAAAAACTGTTTTTT. Its protein is CASSGMTGVNEKLFF.

This rearrangement joins TRBV18 to TRBJ1-2; D might be TRBD1 (6 bases). The CDR3 extends over 21 amino acids. V lost 2 bases and J lost 1, with 29 bases in between. Per germline, CDR1 KGHSH and CDR2 LQKENI. The CDR3 nucleotides read TGTGCCAGCTCACCATCTTCGACCCAACCCACAGGGTCCAGGATTAACTATGGCTACACCTTC. It specifies CASSPSSTQPTGSRINYGYTF.

The rearrangement links TRBV2 to TRBJ1-5; D is undetermined. Trimming took off 0 bases at V and 7 bases at J, with 10 bases between the two ends. Germline V gene data show CDR1 as SNHLY and CDR2 as FYNNEI. The length of the CDR3 is 14 residues. The CDR3 bases are TGTGCCAGCAGTGAAGCGCTTGGAGGGCAGCCCCAGCATTTT. Amino acids: CASSEALGGQPQHF.